This is a list of T cell receptor beta chains from one sample in a study of blood T cell repertoires in COVID-19. Produced via immunoSEQ multiplex PCR; TCRdb's table is partial and in-frame only. In the table there are about 170,000 clones, 79% of which are singletons. The sample consisted of PBMCs or T cells enriched from blood (not recorded which). The receptors were sampled from a woman in her seventies in a cohort exposed to, infected with or recovered from COVID-19 (not recorded which). The CDR3 runs from the conserved cysteine through the conserved F or W. D genes are given only for firm matches. Only some rows state a clone size, as once, few, many or a class for expanded clones.

d_call	clone_size	j_call	v_call	cdr3_nt	cdr3_aa
.	.	TRBJ1-1	TRBV6-5	TGTGCCAGCAGTAGTTTGGGCAGGACAATCCTTGAAGCTTTCTTT	CASSSLGRTILEAFF
.	.	TRBJ1-2	TRBV27	TGTGCCAGCAGCCTCGGAGGAAGCTATGGCTACACCTTC	CASSLGGSYGYTF
TRBD1	.	TRBJ2-7	TRBV11-2	TGTGCCAGCAGCGCGGGACAGGGAGGCGAGCAGTACTTC	CASSAGQGGEQYF
.	few	TRBJ1-2	TRBV4-3	TGCGCCAGCAGCCAAGGACTACCGAGGCTGGGCTATGGCTACACCTTC	CASSQGLPRLGYGYTF
.	.	TRBJ2-6	TRBV2	TGTGCCAGCAGTGATAGCTCTGGGGCCAACGTCCTGACTTTC	CASSDSSGANVLTF
TRBD1	.	TRBJ1-4	TRBV28	TGTGCCAGCAGTTTACTGGGACAGAGTGAAAAACTGTTTTTT	CASSLLGQSEKLFF
TRBD2	.	TRBJ2-3	TRBV7-2	TGTGCCAGCAGCTTAGGGTTAATAGCGGGCCACACAGATACGCAGTATTTT	CASSLGLIAGHTDTQYF
TRBD1	few	TRBJ1-2	TRBV7-9	TGTGCCAGCAGCCTACAACTAGACAGGGGCCATTCTAGTGGCTACACCTTC	CASSLQLDRGHSSGYTF
.	.	TRBJ2-3	TRBV4-2	TGTGCCAGCAGCCTAAGCGGAACCAGCACAGATACGCAGTATTTT	CASSLSGTSTDTQYF
.	.	TRBJ1-1	TRBV5-6	TGTGCCAGCAGCTGGGAGGATGAAGCTTTCTTT	CASSWEDEAFF
.	.	TRBJ2-1	TRBV5-8	TGTGCCAGCAGCTTGCAGGGGATCCACAATGAGCAGTTCTTC	CASSLQGIHNEQFF
TRBD2	.	TRBJ2-2	TRBV7-9	TGTGCCGGAACTAGCGGGAGAACGGGCGGGGAGCTGTTTTTT	CAGTSGRTGGELFF
.	.	TRBJ1-5	TRBV6-5	TGTGCCAGCAGTACCAGGGCGGCGGGCAATCAGCCCCAGCATTTT	CASSTRAAGNQPQHF
.	.	TRBJ1-4	TRBV29-1	TGCAGCGCCGAGGGGGATGAAAAACTGTTTTTT	CSAEGDEKLFF
TRBD2	.	TRBJ2-1	TRBV19	TGTGCCAGTAGTATCGGGACTAGCGGGAGAAGCTCCTACAATGAGCAGTTCTTC	CASSIGTSGRSSYNEQFF
.	once	TRBJ2-1	TRBV28	TGTGCCAGCAGTTTTCCAAACAATGAGCAGTTCTTC	CASSFPNNEQFF
TRBD1	few	TRBJ1-2	TRBV18	TGTGCCAGCTCACCACTGCAGGGGGCGCAGGGCTACACCTTC	CASSPLQGAQGYTF
.	once	TRBJ1-1	TRBV27	TGTGCCAGCAGTCCGCACACGGGGGGCACTGAAGCTTTCTTT	CASSPHTGGTEAFF
TRBD2	.	TRBJ2-1	TRBV6-6	TGTGCCAGCAGTCGACTCGGGACTAGCGCCTACAATGAGCAGTTCTTC	CASSRLGTSAYNEQFF
.	.	TRBJ1-2	TRBV7-3	TGTGCCAGCAGCTTAAATCGGGATGCACTCGGCTACACCTTC	CASSLNRDALGYTF
TRBD1	.	TRBJ1-5	TRBV19	TGTGCCAGTAGTTTATCCGGGACAGGGGGTCTTCAGCCCCAGCATTTT	CASSLSGTGGLQPQHF
.	.	TRBJ2-1	TRBV15	TGTGCCACCAGCCTCACGGGACAACCCTACAATGAGCAGTTCTTC	CATSLTGQPYNEQFF
.	.	TRBJ1-5	TRBV7-9	TGTGCCAGCAGCTTAGTCCCGGAGAGCAATCAGCCCCAGCATTTT	CASSLVPESNQPQHF
TRBD1	.	TRBJ1-4	TRBV28	TGTGCCAGCAGTATCACCCCGGGACAGTCTGAAAAACTGTTTTTT	CASSITPGQSEKLFF
.	.	TRBJ2-7	TRBV7-9	TGTGCCAGCAGCCCAGGAGGGTCGAGCTCCTACGAGCAGTACTTC	CASSPGGSSSYEQYF
.	.	TRBJ2-1	TRBV4-1	TGCGCCAGCAGCCAAGACTTCGGGAGTGTGCACAATGAGCAGTTCTTC	CASSQDFGSVHNEQFF
TRBD2	.	TRBJ2-5	TRBV24-1	TGTGCCACCAGTGATTCTAGCGGGGGTGGGGAGACCCAGTACTTC	CATSDSSGGGETQYF
TRBD1	.	TRBJ1-6	TRBV4-1	TGCGCCAGCAGCCAATTGGCCCGGACAGGGACAATTACTAATTCACCCCTCCACTTT	CASSQLARTGTITNSPLHF
.	few	TRBJ1-5	TRBV6-5	TGTGCCAGCAGTTACGGTCTAGGTCAGCCCCAGCATTTT	CASSYGLGQPQHF
TRBD1	.	TRBJ2-7	TRBV15	TGTGCCACCAGGCCGGGACAGGCATCCTACGAGCAGTACTTC	CATRPGQASYEQYF
TRBD1	.	TRBJ1-1	TRBV14	TGTGCCAGCAGCCCCCGGACAGGGTTGTACACTGAAGCTTTCTTT	CASSPRTGLYTEAFF
TRBD1	.	TRBJ1-5	TRBV15	TGTGCCACCAGCAGAACCCTCCTGGGACAGGGCTATCAGCCCCAGCATTTT	CATSRTLLGQGYQPQHF
.	.	TRBJ1-2	TRBV18	TGTGCCAGCTCCCCCGGAGTTGGGGGCTACACCTTC	CASSPGVGGYTF
.	.	TRBJ2-1	TRBV18	TGTGCCAGCTCACCGAGACTCGACAATGAGCAGTTCTTC	CASSPRLDNEQFF
.	once	TRBJ1-1	TRBV6-1	TGTGCCAGCAGTCCCCGGGACAAGGCCAACACTGAAGCTTTCTTT	CASSPRDKANTEAFF
.	few	TRBJ1-6	TRBV12-3/TRBV12-4	TGTGCCAGCGGACAGACAGAAAATTCACCCCTCCACTTT	CASGQTENSPLHF
.	.	TRBJ1-1	TRBV7-2	TGTGCCAGCAGCTTCGACGGCGGGGAAGCTTTCTTT	CASSFDGGEAFF
TRBD2	few	TRBJ2-7	TRBV6-2/TRBV6-3	TGTGCCAGCAGTTTATGGACTAGCGGGAGGGCGTCCTCCTACGAGCAGTACTTC	CASSLWTSGRASSYEQYF
.	.	TRBJ1-4	TRBV6-5	TGTGCCAGCTACCGCCGGACTATGGCTAATGAAAAACTGTTTTTT	CASYRRTMANEKLFF
TRBD2	.	TRBJ2-5	TRBV6-5	TGTGCCAGCAGTTACTCCCGGAGCGGGAGCCCGTACTTC	CASSYSRSGSPYF
TRBD1	.	TRBJ2-3	TRBV19	TGTGCCACCCGACAGGGTCCATACACAGATACGCAGTATTTT	CATRQGPYTDTQYF
TRBD1	.	TRBJ2-7	TRBV28	TGTGCCAGCAGTTCCTCAGACAGGGGCCCCTACGAGCAGTACTTC	CASSSSDRGPYEQYF
.	.	TRBJ2-6	TRBV18	TGTGCCAGCTCGTCGGGGACTGGGGCCAACGTCCTGACTTTC	CASSSGTGANVLTF
TRBD1	.	TRBJ1-2	TRBV6-6	TGTGCCAGCAGTTACTCGGAGGGACAGGGGAACTATGGCTACACCTTC	CASSYSEGQGNYGYTF
TRBD2	.	TRBJ2-7	TRBV2	TGTGCCAGCAGTGGACTAGCGGGAACCTACGAGCAGTACTTC	CASSGLAGTYEQYF
.	.	TRBJ1-2	TRBV7-2	TGTGCCAGCAGCTTAGCGGGCGGGAACTATGGCTACACCTTC	CASSLAGGNYGYTF
TRBD2	.	TRBJ2-7	TRBV13	TGTGCCAGCAGCCGCCCGGGGGGAGGGCCAGGCGAGCAGTACTTC	CASSRPGGGPGEQYF
.	.	TRBJ2-1	TRBV25-1	TGTGCCAGCAGCTTCCTCTCCTACAATGAGCAGTTCTTC	CASSFLSYNEQFF
TRBD2	.	TRBJ2-1	TRBV28	TGTGCCAGCAGTGTAACTAGCGGGAATAGAAATGAGCAGTTCTTC	CASSVTSGNRNEQFF
TRBD1	.	TRBJ1-6	TRBV2	TGTGCCAGCACTCGAGACAGGGCCAAAAATTCACCCCTCCACTTT	CASTRDRAKNSPLHF
.	.	TRBJ2-4	TRBV19	TGTGCCAGTAGTATATACTCTGCAACGGCCAAAAACATTCAGTACTTC	CASSIYSATAKNIQYF
.	.	TRBJ2-1	TRBV10-3	TGTGCCATCAGTGAGGGGAGTATTCGGGGAAATGAGCAGTTCTTC	CAISEGSIRGNEQFF
.	.	TRBJ2-6	TRBV19	TGTGCCAGTAGTATGGGACACTCTGGGGCCAACGTCCTGACTTTC	CASSMGHSGANVLTF
TRBD2	.	TRBJ2-3	TRBV9	TGTGCCAGCAGCGTACTAGCGGTAGGGGATACGCAGTATTTT	CASSVLAVGDTQYF
.	once	TRBJ2-2	TRBV6-6	TGTGCCAGCAGTCCCCGATTGAGGAGGGCTGATGTCGGGGAGCTGTTTTTT	CASSPRLRRADVGELFF